In its sample, the clone carrying this TCR beta chain was seen a few times. Assay: immunoSEQ multiplex PCR; the TCRdb copy retains only in-frame clones and omits some. This sample has tens of thousands of clones, with approximately 80% found just once. After thawing and overnight rest, PBMC were stained with GMM-loaded CD1B tetramer, viability dye and anti-CD3 for sorting. The CD1B tetramers carried C32 glucose monomycolate purified from Rhodococcus equi. PBMC for tetramer sorting were first depleted of CD14-expressing monocytes. V lost 2 bases and J 0 bases, leaving 14 bases between the germline ends. The germline V gene encodes CDR1 KGHSH and CDR2 LQKENI. This CDR3 has 17 residues. This record belongs to a study of T cells in tuberculosis.

The TCR originated in an adult woman with latent tuberculosis. The sample consisted of CD1b-GMM tetramer-negative cells sorted from PBMCs. The V call is TRBV18, the J call TRBJ1-3; TRBD1 is a possible D gene (6 bases). The CDR3 spells CASSPVIGQHSGNTIYF. The CDR3 nucleotides are TGTGCCAGCTCACCAGTCATAGGACAGCACTCTGGAAACACCATATATTTT.